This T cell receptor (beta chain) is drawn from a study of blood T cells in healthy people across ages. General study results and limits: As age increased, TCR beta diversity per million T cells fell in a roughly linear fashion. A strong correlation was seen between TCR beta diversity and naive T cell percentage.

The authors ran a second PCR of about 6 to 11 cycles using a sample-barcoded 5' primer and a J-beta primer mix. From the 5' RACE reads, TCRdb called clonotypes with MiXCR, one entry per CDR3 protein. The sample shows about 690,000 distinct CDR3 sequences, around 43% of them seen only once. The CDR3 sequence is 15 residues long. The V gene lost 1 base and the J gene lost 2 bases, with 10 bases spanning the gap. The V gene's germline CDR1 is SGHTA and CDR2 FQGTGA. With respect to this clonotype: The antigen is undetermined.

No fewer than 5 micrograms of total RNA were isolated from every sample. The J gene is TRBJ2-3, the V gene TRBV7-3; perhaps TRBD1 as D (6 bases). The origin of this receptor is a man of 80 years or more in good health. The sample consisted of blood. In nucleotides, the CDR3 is TGTGCCAGCAGCTTAAACGAGGGACACACAGATACGCAGTATTTT. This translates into CASSLNEGHTDTQYF.